The present TCR beta chain was sequenced within a study of blood T cell repertoires in COVID-19. Study overall: The analysed material was cDNA or gDNA that came from T cells, B-cell-depleted T cells, or PBMCs.

This clone occurred once. Authors' methods: Reference gene primer amplification yielded estimated nucleated cell counts. Sequencing was performed with immunoSEQ multiplex PCR; in TCRdb, only in-frame clones are kept and a portion is missing. That table gives V, J and clone size, and the DNA gave D and trimming. The sample carries roughly 120,000 clones, less than 90% recorded once. CDR3 length: 12 amino acids. Trimming took 1 base from V and 5 from J, leaving 5 bases between them. This TCR was sampled from a young man with acute or convalescent COVID-19. The sample was peripheral blood. V is TRBV12-3 or TRBV12-4 and J is TRBJ1-1, with no clear D. The CDR3 sequence is CASSLGRTEAFF. In DNA form, the CDR3 reads TGTGCCAGCAGTTTAGGCAGGACTGAAGCTTTCTTT.